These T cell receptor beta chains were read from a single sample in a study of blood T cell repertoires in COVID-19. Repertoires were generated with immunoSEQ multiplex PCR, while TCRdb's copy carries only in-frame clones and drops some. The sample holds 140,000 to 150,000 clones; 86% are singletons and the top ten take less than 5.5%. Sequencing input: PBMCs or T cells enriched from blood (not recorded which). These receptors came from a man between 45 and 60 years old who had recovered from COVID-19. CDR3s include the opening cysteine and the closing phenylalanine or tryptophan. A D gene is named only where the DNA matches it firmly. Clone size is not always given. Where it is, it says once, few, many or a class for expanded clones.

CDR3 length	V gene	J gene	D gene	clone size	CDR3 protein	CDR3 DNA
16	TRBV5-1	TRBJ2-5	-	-	CASSAPAGLGQETQYF	TGCGCCAGCAGCGCACCCGCGGGGTTAGGCCAAGAGACCCAGTACTTC
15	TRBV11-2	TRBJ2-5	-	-	CASSLTRLGGETQYF	TGTGCCAGCAGCTTAACCCGCCTGGGGGGAGAGACCCAGTACTTC
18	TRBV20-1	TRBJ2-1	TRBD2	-	CSASDKTSGGPPGNEQFF	TGCAGTGCTAGTGACAAGACTAGCGGGGGGCCTCCGGGCAATGAGCAGTTCTTC
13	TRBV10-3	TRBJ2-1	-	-	CAISESSYNEQFF	TGTGCCATCTCCGAGAGCTCCTACAATGAGCAGTTCTTC
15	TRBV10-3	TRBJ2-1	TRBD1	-	CAISTGTGAYNEQFF	TGTGCCATCAGCACCGGGACAGGGGCCTACAATGAGCAGTTCTTC
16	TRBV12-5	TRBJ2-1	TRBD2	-	CASGLLGTSGRNEQFF	TGTGCTAGTGGTTTGCTTGGGACTAGCGGGAGGAATGAGCAGTTCTTC
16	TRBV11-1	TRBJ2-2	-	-	CASSPRSGASTGELFF	TGTGCCAGCAGCCCCAGATCAGGGGCCAGCACCGGGGAGCTGTTTTTT
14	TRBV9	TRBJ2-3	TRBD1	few	CASSLRDRADTQYF	TGTGCCAGCAGCCTCCGGGACAGGGCAGATACGCAGTATTTT
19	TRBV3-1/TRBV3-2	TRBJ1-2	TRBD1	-	CASSQVRVRDRARASGYTF	TGTGCCAGCAGCCAAGTACGGGTTCGAGACAGGGCGCGAGCTAGTGGCTACACCTTC
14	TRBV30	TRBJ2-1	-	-	CAWSPNLAIYEQFF	TGTGCCTGGAGCCCAAACCTAGCTATCTATGAGCAGTTCTTC
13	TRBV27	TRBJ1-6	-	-	CASSFQGHSPLHF	TGTGCCAGCAGTTTTCAGGGCCACTCACCCCTCCACTTT
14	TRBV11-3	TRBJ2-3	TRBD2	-	CASSFSGGSDTQYF	TGTGCCAGCAGCTTCAGCGGGGGATCCGATACGCAGTATTTT
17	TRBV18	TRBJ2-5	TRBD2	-	CASSRLGASGPRETQYF	TGTGCCAGCTCACGTCTTGGGGCTAGCGGGCCTCGAGAGACCCAGTACTTC
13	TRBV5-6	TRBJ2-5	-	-	CASSLVGAETQYF	TGTGCCAGCAGCTTGGTGGGGGCGGAGACCCAGTACTTC
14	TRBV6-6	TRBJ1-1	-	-	CASSDPGQYTEAFF	TGTGCCAGCAGCGATCCGGGACAATACACTGAAGCTTTCTTT
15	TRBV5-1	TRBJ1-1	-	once	CASSLRGLSSTEAFF	TGCGCCAGCAGCTTGCGAGGGTTATCGAGTACTGAAGCTTTCTTT
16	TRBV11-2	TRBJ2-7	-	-	CASSQQLAPPFYEQYF	TGTGCCAGCAGCCAACAATTAGCGCCTCCTTTCTACGAGCAGTACTTC
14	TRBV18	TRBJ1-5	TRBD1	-	CASSPGTVDQPQHF	TGTGCCAGCTCACCAGGGACAGTGGACCAGCCCCAGCATTTT
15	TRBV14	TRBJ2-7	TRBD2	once	CASSQGLAATYEQYF	TGTGCCAGCAGCCAAGGCCTAGCGGCCACCTACGAGCAGTACTTC
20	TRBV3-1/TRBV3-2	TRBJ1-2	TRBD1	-	CASSQVPGTGTRGANYGYTF	TGTGCCAGCAGCCAAGTCCCGGGGACAGGGACTAGAGGAGCTAACTATGGCTACACCTTC
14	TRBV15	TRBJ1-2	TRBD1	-	CATSNRQGAEGYTF	TGTGCCACCAGCAATCGACAGGGGGCAGAGGGCTACACCTTC
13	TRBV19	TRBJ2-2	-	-	CASRTSNTGELFF	TGTGCCAGTAGAACTAGTAACACCGGGGAGCTGTTTTTT
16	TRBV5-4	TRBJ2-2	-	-	CASKSTAGQNTGELFF	TGTGCCAGCAAGTCGACGGCGGGGCAGAACACCGGGGAGCTGTTTTTT
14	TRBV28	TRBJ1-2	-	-	CASSFYRVDYGYTF	TGTGCCAGCAGTTTCTACAGGGTGGACTATGGCTACACCTTC
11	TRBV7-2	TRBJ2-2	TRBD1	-	CAKGQAGELFF	TGTGCTAAGGGACAGGCCGGGGAGCTGTTTTTT
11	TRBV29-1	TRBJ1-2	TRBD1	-	CSVGQTMDYTF	TGCAGCGTGGGACAGACCATGGACTACACCTTC
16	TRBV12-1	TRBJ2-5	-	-	CASSFAGQKAQETQYF	TGTGCCAGCAGCTTTGCCGGACAGAAAGCCCAAGAGACCCAGTACTTC
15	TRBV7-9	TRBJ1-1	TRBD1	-	CASRPIQGAHTEAFF	TGTGCCAGCAGACCGATACAGGGGGCGCACACTGAAGCTTTCTTT